This is a list of T cell receptor beta chains from one sample in a study of regulatory T cells in long-lasting Graves disease. MiXCR, applied by TCRdb to the multiplex PCR reads, yields one record per CDR3 protein. The data contain some 440,000 distinct CDR3 sequences, roughly 20% of them seen just once; the ten biggest clones take up less than 9%. The source material was peripheral blood mononuclear cells (PBMCs), sampled when the disease was refractory, from a patient treated with antithyroid drugs. The receptors derive from a female donor with Graves disease. CDR3s include the opening cysteine and the closing phenylalanine or tryptophan. The D gene is left open where the match is weak. A row's size may be missing; if present it is once, few, many or a size class.

v_gene	abundance	d_gene	j_gene	CDR3nt	CDR3aa
TRBV5-1	many	TRBD1	TRBJ2-7	TGCGCCAGCAGCCCGGGACAGGGTAATCGGCACGAGCAGTACTTC	CASSPGQGNRHEQYF
TRBV3-1	few	.	TRBJ1-2	TGTGCCAGCAGCCAAGATAAGGGAACAGGGAAGCTGTCTGGCTACACCTTC	CASSQDKGTGKLSGYTF
TRBV28	many	.	TRBJ2-7	TGTGCCAGCAGTCTGGACTTCGCCGAGCAGTACTTC	CASSLDFAEQYF
TRBV12-3/TRBV12-4	many	TRBD1	TRBJ2-2	TGTGCCAGCAGTAAGGACAGGGGGCATCCCGCCGGGGAGCTGTTTTTT	CASSKDRGHPAGELFF
TRBV7-9	few	TRBD1	TRBJ2-7	TGTGCCAGCAGCCCACAAGGGACAGGTTCCTACGAGCAGTACTTC	CASSPQGTGSYEQYF
TRBV30	.	TRBD2	TRBJ2-2	TGTGCCTGGATCGGTAGCGGGAGATCGTTGACCGGGGAGCTGTTTTTT	CAWIGSGRSLTGELFF
TRBV25-1	many	TRBD1	TRBJ1-1	TGTGCCAGCCTAAAGCAGGGACAGCCGAACACTGAAGCTTTCTTT	CASLKQGQPNTEAFF
TRBV28	.	TRBD2	TRBJ2-2	TGTGCCAGCAGTTCGGCGGGGGGCCGCACCGGGGAGCTGTTTTTT	CASSSAGGRTGELFF
TRBV5-1	.	.	TRBJ1-2	TGCGCCAGCAGCTATACAAACCTTGGCTACACCTTC	CASSYTNLGYTF
TRBV20-1	few	.	TRBJ1-4	TGCAGTGCTAGAGTGACGAAAGATGAAAAACTGTTTTTT	CSARVTKDEKLFF
TRBV5-8	.	TRBD1	TRBJ2-5	TGTGCCAGCAGCCCAGGACAGGGAAAAGGAGAGACCCAGTACTTC	CASSPGQGKGETQYF